Given below is one TCR beta chain in context. From the RT-PCR reads, TCRdb called clonotypes with MiXCR, one entry per CDR3 protein. The sample contains fewer than 800,000 distinct CDR3 sequences, approximately 15% of which appear only once. The TCR sequence derives from a female donor in good health, serving as a healthy control. Sequenced: memory CD4+ T cells from blood.

CDR3 DNA: TGCGCCAGCAGCCGCCGGGACCGAGACTACGAGCAGTACTTC. It codes for CASSRRDRDYEQYF. The chain joins TRBV4-1 to TRBJ2-7; D tentatively reads TRBD1 or TRBD2 (5 bases each). V was trimmed by 4 bases and J by 3 bases, leaving 13 bases between them. The CDR3 covers 14 residues. CDR1 and CDR2 from the germline V gene are MGHRA and YSYEKL.